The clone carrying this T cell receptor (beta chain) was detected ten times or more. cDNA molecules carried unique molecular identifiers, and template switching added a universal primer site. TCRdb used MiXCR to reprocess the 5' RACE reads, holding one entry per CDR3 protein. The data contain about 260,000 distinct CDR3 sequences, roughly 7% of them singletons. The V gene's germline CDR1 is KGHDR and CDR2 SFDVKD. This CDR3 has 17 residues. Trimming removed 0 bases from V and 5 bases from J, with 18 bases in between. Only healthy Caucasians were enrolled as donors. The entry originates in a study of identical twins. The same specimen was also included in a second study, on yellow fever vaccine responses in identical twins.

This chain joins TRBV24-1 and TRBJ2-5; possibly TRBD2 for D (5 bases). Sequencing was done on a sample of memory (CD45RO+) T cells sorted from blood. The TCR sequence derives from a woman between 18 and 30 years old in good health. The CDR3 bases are TGTGCCACCAGTGATTTGCTCCCCTCGGGATTTGCTGAGACCCAGTACTTC. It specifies CATSDLLPSGFAETQYF.